Sequencing of this T cell receptor beta chain was carried out in a study of Ad26.COV2.S vaccination and SARS-CoV-2 variants (TCRdb year 2021). With regard to the full study: Vaccine-arm donors were drawn from COV1001, a multicentre, randomized, double-blind, placebo-controlled phase I-IIa trial of Ad26.COV2.S in healthy adults. The specificity and breadth of SARS-CoV-2-reactive T cell receptors after Ad26.COV2.S vaccination were assessed by TCRbeta repertoire sequencing. Dosing of Ad26.COV2.S was intramuscular, at either 5x10^10 or 1x10^11 viral particles, delivered as one shot or as two shots spaced 56 days apart. A total of about 30 samples were included in the TCR-sequenced set, comprising around 20 Ad26.COV2.S vaccine recipients, 5 placebo recipients and 8 SARS-CoV-2 convalescent individuals. Trial participants were randomized into five groups of five: low-dose or high-dose Ad26.COV2.S given once or twice, or placebo on both occasions. Investigators remained blinded to trial group allocation during experiments and outcome assessment.

The immunoSEQ Assay was used to sequence TCRbeta CDR3 regions. After extraction, genomic DNA underwent amplification by bias-controlled multiplex PCR, followed by high-throughput sequencing. Concerning the study's data processing: Collapsing and filtering of sequences were performed to quantify the absolute abundance of each unique TCRbeta CDR3 region. T cell fraction was estimated by normalization of TCRbeta template counts to usable DNA, with usable DNA being measured through amplification of reference genes present in all nucleated cells. Repertoire TCRs were annotated as SARS-CoV-2-specific when V gene, CDR3 amino acid sequence and J gene were exactly matched to a known reactive TCR set. The reference SARS-CoV-2 TCR set was obtained from MIRA and was filtered for enrichment in COVID-19-positive ImmuneCODE repertoires, whereby public or cross-reactive TCRs were removed. Using the MIRA antigens, annotated TCRs were further analysed by specific ORF or by position within an ORF. Breadth was defined as the number of annotated unique rearrangements divided by the total number of unique productive rearrangements, and depth was defined as the summed frequency of the annotated unique rearrangements. Group comparisons of TCR breadth used two-sided Wilcoxon rank-sum tests. Not all clones reach the TCRdb copy of this immuneACCESS table, which keeps in-frame sequences only. Checked studies attribute under half of the gap to unresolved V genes and leave the rest unexplained. Clone size and the V and J calls come from that table; the DNA yielded D and trimming. This sample lists about 680,000 clones; around 90% were detected once. The ten biggest clones cover approximately 1.5% of the sample.

The treatment or condition label of this sample denotes: 15 to 20 received Ad26.COV2.S at low or high dose, single or two shots; about 5 received placebo; per-sample allocation not given. For vaccine and placebo recipients, the sequenced repertoires came from samples collected on day 63 after the first injection. In Cohort 1b, about two dozen adults aged 18-55 years were enrolled at a single site in Boston, USA, between 29 July and 7 August 2020. Ad26.COV2.S was a replication-incompetent adenovirus type 26 vector that expressed a prefusion-stabilized SARS-CoV-2 spike protein derived from the original Wuhan strain. Points the paper makes about the study in general: Comparable non-spike TCR breadth was observed between vaccine and placebo recipients, consistent with only spike being contained in the vaccine. The study was not powered to compare responses between vaccine doses or regimens. According to the authors, total T cell responses may have been underestimated by the TCR breadth and depth analyses. Compared with placebo recipients, Ad26.COV2.S recipients showed higher spike-specific TCR breadth (P = 0.0014). After vaccination, spike-specific CD8+ and CD4+ T cell responses were reported to show substantial breadth.

With regard to this clone: Its antigen remains undetermined. Base quality data are lacking; no much larger clone is found one base away.

For this chain, trimming is 6 bases at the V end and 7 bases at the J end, and the number of junction bases without a gene match is 7. Sequences MNHEY (CDR1) and SVGAGI (CDR2) are obtained from the germline V gene. Including cysteine and phenylalanine, the CDR3 has 13 amino acids. Kept here is only the CDR3 DNA, which spans 39 bases and is read in frame from base 1. Here the sequenced sample was peripheral blood, taken in a trial of Ad26.COV2.S vaccine versus placebo. This chain joins TRBV6-5 to TRBJ1-1, with 8 bases in between that match TRBD1. This clonotype was obtained from a person between 18 and 65 years old who received the Ad26.COV2.S COVID-19 vaccine or a placebo. The bases read TGTGCCAGCAGATCAGGACAGGGAGGTGAAGCTTTCTTT. This encodes CASRSGQGGEAFF.